Shown below are 18 T cell receptor beta chains from a single sample sequenced in a study of blood T cell repertoires in COVID-19. Libraries were prepared by immunoSEQ multiplex PCR; TCRdb keeps only in-frame clonotypes and omits some of them. The sample has 210,000 or so clones; roughly 90% are singletons. Sequencing used peripheral blood. The source is a woman in her 40s who had recovered from COVID-19.

The chain links TRBV2 to TRBJ1-4; 7 bases are a match to TRBD1. The CDR3 is 15 amino acids. Germline CDR1 reads SNHLY; CDR2 reads FYNNEI. With 7 bases clipped from V and 2 bases from J, the junction kept 7 bases outside the gene matches. The CDR3, as DNA: TGTGCCAGCAAGACAGGGTTGGTGACTAATGAAAAACTGTTTTTT. Translating it yields CASKTGLVTNEKLFF. Full variable domain (remainder filled in from reference TRBV2 and TRBJ1-4): EPEVTQTPSHQVTQMGQEVILRCVPISNHLYFYWYRQILGQKVEFLVSFYNNEISEKSEIFDDQFSVERPDGSNFTLKIRSTKLEDSAMYFCASKTGLVTNEKLFFGSGTQLSVL.

The chain joins TRBV2 to TRBJ2-7; D ambiguous. CDR1 SNHLY and CDR2 FYNNEI come from the germline V gene. The CDR3 has 13 amino acids. Trimming stripped 2 bases from V and 3 bases from J, with 8 bases between. This CDR3 reads CASSETDVYEQYF. In nucleotides, the CDR3 is TGTGCCAGCAGTGAAACTGATGTCTACGAGCAGTACTTC. Full variable domain (missing parts from reference TRBV2 and TRBJ2-7): EPEVTQTPSHQVTQMGQEVILRCVPISNHLYFYWYRQILGQKVEFLVSFYNNEISEKSEIFDDQFSVERPDGSNFTLKIRSTKLEDSAMYFCASSETDVYEQYFGPGTRLTVT.

The rearrangement joins TRBV30 to TRBJ2-3; perhaps TRBD2 as D (6 bases). CDR1 and CDR2 from the germline V gene are GTSNPN and SVGIG (reference sequence). This CDR3 is built from 12 residues. Trimming removed 2 bases from V and 10 bases from J, with 13 bases in between. The CDR3 DNA follows: TGTGCCTGGAGTCCACCGGGAGTGGCGCAGTATTTT. Translated: CAWSPPGVAQYF. The entire variable domain, with the rest obtained from reference TRBV30 and TRBJ2-3, is as follows: SQTIHQWPATLVQPVGSPLSLECTVEGTSNPNLYWYRQAAGRGLQLLFYSVGIGQISSEVPQNLSASRPQDRQFILSSKKLLLSDSGFYLCAWSPPGVAQYFGPGTRLTVL.

The V gene is TRBV28, the J gene TRBJ1-5; tentatively, D is TRBD1 (5 bases). Trimming stripped 6 bases from V and 2 bases from J, with 20 bases between. Looked up from germline, CDR1 is MDHEN and CDR2 is SYDVKM. The CDR3 loop spans 17 amino acids. CDR3 bases: TGTGCCAGCAGCACCTCTCTGACAGTTCTGGGCAATCAGCCCCAGCATTTT. It is translated as CASSTSLTVLGNQPQHF.

This chain uses TRBV11-3 with TRBJ2-2, with D possibly being TRBD2 (6 bases). Per germline, CDR1 SGHNT and CDR2 YENEEA. V lost 5 bases, J lost 7 bases, and 17 bases lay in between. There are 15 residues in the CDR3. The DNA for the CDR3 is TGTGCCAGCAGCCGAACGGGGGAGTCTGGCGGGGAGCTGTTTTTT. Its translation is CASSRTGESGGELFF.

This clone was counted once. The rearrangement uses TRBV7-9 and TRBJ2-2; no clear D gene. CDR3 size: 14 residues. Germline loops: CDR1 SEHNR, CDR2 FQNEAQ (reference sequence). Deletions cut 5 bases from V and 7 bases from J, with 14 bases between. Here the CDR3 reads CASSPSSSGGELFF. Written as DNA, the CDR3 is TGTGCCAGCAGCCCTTCTTCTTCCGGCGGGGAGCTGTTTTTT.

The chain has TRBV20-1 and TRBJ1-2; 7 nucleotides align to TRBD1. This CDR3 has 11 amino acids. The V gene end was trimmed by 5 bases and the J gene end by 5 bases; junction bases not matched to a gene: 2. Germline loops: CDR1 DFQATT, CDR2 SNEGSKA (reference sequence). This CDR3 is CSAQGVYGYTF. For the CDR3, the DNA is TGCAGTGCTCAGGGGGTTTATGGCTACACCTTC.

The chain recombines TRBV7-8 with TRBJ1-1; TRBD1 matches at 9 bases. Trimming removed 6 bases from V and 7 bases from J; junction bases left unmatched: 9. Germline V CDR1 and CDR2: SGHVS, FQNEAQ. CDR3 size: 14 residues. CDR3 residues: CASSPRDRVNEAFF. In DNA form, the CDR3 reads TGTGCCAGCAGTCCTCGGGACAGGGTAAATGAAGCTTTCTTT.

The chain links TRBV19 to TRBJ2-2, with D hard to call. CDR1 and CDR2 (germline): LNHDA, SQIVND (reference sequence). The CDR3 is 13 amino acids. V dropped 2 bases and J dropped 6 bases, with 7 bases sitting between them. CDR3 region: CASSISASGELFF. CDR3 in DNA: TGTGCCAGTAGTATAAGTGCGTCCGGGGAGCTGTTTTTT.

The V and J genes are TRBV30 and TRBJ1-4; 7 bases are a match to TRBD1. The germline V gene encodes CDR1 GTSNPN and CDR2 SVGIG (reference sequence). V gave up 3 bases and J gave up 0 bases; unmatched junction bases: 13. The CDR3 is 18 residues long. For the CDR3, the DNA is TGTGCCTGGAGCGAAGGCAGGGGGGCCCTTACAACTAATGAAAAACTGTTTTTT. Residues: CAWSEGRGALTTNEKLFF.

This chain uses TRBV6-2 or TRBV6-3 with TRBJ2-7; the D gene is possibly TRBD2 (6 bases). Trimming cost V 5 bases and J 5 bases, with 19 bases left between them. Germline loops: CDR1 MNHEY, CDR2 SVGEGT. This CDR3 spans 15 amino acids. The CDR3 DNA follows: TGTGCCAGCAGTCCCTACGCGGGACCAGCCCACGAGCAGTACTTC. Protein sequence: CASSPYAGPAHEQYF.

The J gene is TRBJ1-4, the V gene TRBV5-6; D is unresolved. The CDR3 runs 14 residues. V lost 2 bases, J lost 7 bases, and 12 bases lay in between. Per the germline V gene, CDR1 is SGHDT and CDR2 is YYEEEE. The chain's CDR3 is CASSFGMRSEKLFF. In nucleotides, the CDR3 is TGTGCCAGCAGCTTCGGGATGAGGAGTGAAAAACTGTTTTTT.

This chain uses TRBV18 with TRBJ1-1; tentative D call: TRBD1 (5 bases). The V end was cut by 3 bases, the J end by 4 bases, with 12 bases between. Germline V gene lookup returns CDR1 KGHSH and CDR2 LQKENI. The length of the CDR3 is 14 residues. CDR3 nucleotides: TGTGCCAGCTCACCGGGGTGGGGGGTCACTGAAGCTTTCTTT. Protein sequence: CASSPGWGVTEAFF.

The chain links TRBV7-2 to TRBJ2-5; weak D call: TRBD1 (5 bases). Germline assignment: CDR1 SGHTA and CDR2 FQGNSA. The V and J ends lost 6 bases and 2 bases respectively, with 13 bases between them. The CDR3 is made up of 14 amino acids. As DNA, the CDR3 is TGTGCCAGCAGTCTAAATCAGGGACAAGAGACCCAGTACTTC. It yields the protein CASSLNQGQETQYF.

V gene TRBV24-1 combines with J gene TRBJ1-1; D perhaps matches TRBD1 (5 bases). Trimming shortened V by 5 bases and J by 1 base, and 13 bases separated the two germline ends. Germline CDR1 is KGHDR and CDR2 is SFDVKD. The CDR3 covers 15 residues. The CDR3 sequence is CATSGSAGPNTEAFF. Written as DNA, the CDR3 is TGTGCCACCAGTGGTTCGGCAGGGCCGAACACTGAAGCTTTCTTT.

The chain couples TRBV27 to TRBJ2-2; D is unresolved. The V gene lost 2 bases and the J gene lost 6 bases, with 4 bases spanning the gap. The CDR3 is made up of 12 amino acids. Germline CDR1 MNHEY, CDR2 SMNVEV (reference sequence). CDR3 amino acids: CASSLEAGELFF. The CDR3 bases are TGTGCCAGCAGTTTAGAGGCCGGGGAGCTGTTTTTT.

V usage is TRBV15 and J usage is TRBJ1-4; TRBD1 is a possible D gene (5 bases). Trimming took off 0 bases at V and 5 bases at J, with 13 bases between the two ends. Germline CDR1 is LNHNV and CDR2 is YYDKDF (reference sequence). The CDR3 extends over 16 amino acids. In nucleotides, the CDR3 is TGTGCCACCAGCAGAGACTACCAGGGCCGGAATGAAAAACTGTTTTTT. Its protein product is CATSRDYQGRNEKLFF.

The V call is TRBV9, the J call TRBJ2-3, with TRBD2 matching 11 bases. Looked up from germline, CDR1 is SGDLS and CDR2 is YYNGEE. The CDR3 runs to 15 residues. The ends lost 4 bases at V and 6 bases at J; junction bases unmatched: 7. The CDR3 DNA follows: TGTGCCAGCAGCCCTACTAGCGGGGGAGGTGATACGCAGTATTTT. Translated: CASSPTSGGGDTQYF. Full variable domain (missing parts from reference TRBV9 and TRBJ2-3): DSGVTQTPKHLITATGQRVTLRCSPRSGDLSVYWYQQSLDQGLQFLIQYYNGEERAKGNILERFSAQQFPDLHSELNLSSLELGDSALYFCASSPTSGGGDTQYFGPGTRLTVL.